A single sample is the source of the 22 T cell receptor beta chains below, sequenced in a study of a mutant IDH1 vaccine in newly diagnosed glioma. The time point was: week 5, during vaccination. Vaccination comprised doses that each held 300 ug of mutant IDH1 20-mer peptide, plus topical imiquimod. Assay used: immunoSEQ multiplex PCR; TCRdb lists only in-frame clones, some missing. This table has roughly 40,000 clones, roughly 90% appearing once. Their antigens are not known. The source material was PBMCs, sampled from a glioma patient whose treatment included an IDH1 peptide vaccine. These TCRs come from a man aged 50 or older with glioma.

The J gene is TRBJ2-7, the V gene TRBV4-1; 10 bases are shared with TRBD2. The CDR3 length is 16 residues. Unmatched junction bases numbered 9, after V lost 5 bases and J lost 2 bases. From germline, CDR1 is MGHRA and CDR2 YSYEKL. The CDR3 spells CASSSGAGGPPYEQYF. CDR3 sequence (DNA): TGCGCCAGCAGCTCCGGAGCGGGGGGGCCGCCCTACGAGCAGTACTTC.

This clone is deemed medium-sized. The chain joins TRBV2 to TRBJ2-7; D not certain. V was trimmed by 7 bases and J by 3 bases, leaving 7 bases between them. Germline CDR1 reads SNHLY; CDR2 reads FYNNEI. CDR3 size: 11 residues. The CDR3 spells CASNYSYEQYF. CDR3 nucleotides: TGTGCCAGCAATTACAGCTACGAGCAGTACTTC.

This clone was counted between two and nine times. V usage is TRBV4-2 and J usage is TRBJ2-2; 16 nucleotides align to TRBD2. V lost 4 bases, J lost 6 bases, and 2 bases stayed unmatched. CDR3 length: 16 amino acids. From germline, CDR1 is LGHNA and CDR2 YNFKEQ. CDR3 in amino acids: CASSPGTSGGAGELFF. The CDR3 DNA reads TGTGCCAGCAGCCCGGGGACTAGCGGGGGGGCCGGGGAGCTGTTTTTT.

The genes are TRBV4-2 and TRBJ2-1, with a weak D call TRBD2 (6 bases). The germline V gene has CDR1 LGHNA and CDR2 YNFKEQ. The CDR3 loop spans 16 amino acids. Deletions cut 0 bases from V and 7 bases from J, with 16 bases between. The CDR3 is CASSQETKSAGNEQFF. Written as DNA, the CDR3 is TGTGCCAGCAGCCAAGAAACTAAGTCCGCGGGGAATGAGCAGTTCTTC.

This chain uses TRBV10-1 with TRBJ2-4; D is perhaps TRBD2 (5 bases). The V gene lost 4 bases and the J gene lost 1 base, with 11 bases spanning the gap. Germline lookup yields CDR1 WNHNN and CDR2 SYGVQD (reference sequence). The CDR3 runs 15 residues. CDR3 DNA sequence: TGCGCCAGCAGTGGCGGTCCGGGGGCCAAAAACATTCAGTACTTC. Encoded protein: CASSGGPGAKNIQYF.

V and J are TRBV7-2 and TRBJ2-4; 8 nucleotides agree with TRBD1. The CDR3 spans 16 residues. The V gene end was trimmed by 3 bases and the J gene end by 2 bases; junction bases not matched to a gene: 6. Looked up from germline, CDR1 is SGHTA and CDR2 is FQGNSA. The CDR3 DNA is TGTGCCAGCAGCTTTAGGACAGGGACCCCCAAAAACATTCAGTACTTC. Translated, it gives CASSFRTGTPKNIQYF.

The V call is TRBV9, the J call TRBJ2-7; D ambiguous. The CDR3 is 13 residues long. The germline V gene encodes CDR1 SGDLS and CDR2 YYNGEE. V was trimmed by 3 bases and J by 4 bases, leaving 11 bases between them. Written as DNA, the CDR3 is TGTGCCAGCAGCGCAAGGTCCTCTTACGAGCAGTACTTC. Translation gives CASSARSSYEQYF.

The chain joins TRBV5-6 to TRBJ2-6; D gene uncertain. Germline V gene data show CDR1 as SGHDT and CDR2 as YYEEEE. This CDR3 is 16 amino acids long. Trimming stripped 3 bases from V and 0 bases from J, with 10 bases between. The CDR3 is CASSSRDYSGANVLTF. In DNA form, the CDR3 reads TGTGCCAGCAGCTCAAGGGATTACTCTGGGGCCAACGTCCTGACTTTC.

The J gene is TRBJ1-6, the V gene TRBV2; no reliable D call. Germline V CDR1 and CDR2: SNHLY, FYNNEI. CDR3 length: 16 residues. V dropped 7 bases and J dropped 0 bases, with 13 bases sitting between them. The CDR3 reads CASNGDFRSYNSPLHF. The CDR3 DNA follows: TGTGCCAGCAACGGAGATTTTCGCTCCTATAATTCACCCCTCCACTTT.

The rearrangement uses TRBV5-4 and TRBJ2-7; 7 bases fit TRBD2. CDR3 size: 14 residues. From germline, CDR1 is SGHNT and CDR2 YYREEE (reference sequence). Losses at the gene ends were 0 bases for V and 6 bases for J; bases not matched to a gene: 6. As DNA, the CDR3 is TGTGCCAGCAGCTTGGCTTCCTGGGGGGGCGAGCAGTACTTC. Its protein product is CASSLASWGGEQYF.

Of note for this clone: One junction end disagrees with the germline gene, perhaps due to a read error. The CDR3 DNA sequence: TGCGCCAGCAGATTGGACGGCTACAATGAGCAGTTCTTC. This encodes CASRLDGYNEQFF. The chain joins TRBV5-1 to TRBJ2-1; D is unclear. CDR3 length equals 13 residues. The V gene's germline CDR1 is SGHRS and CDR2 YFSETQ.

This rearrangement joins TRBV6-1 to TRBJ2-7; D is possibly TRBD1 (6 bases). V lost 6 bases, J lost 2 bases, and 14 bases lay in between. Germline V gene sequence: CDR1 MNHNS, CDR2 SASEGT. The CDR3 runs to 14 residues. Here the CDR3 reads CASSPGTFPYEQYF. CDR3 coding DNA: TGTGCCAGCAGCCCCGGGACATTCCCCTACGAGCAGTACTTC.

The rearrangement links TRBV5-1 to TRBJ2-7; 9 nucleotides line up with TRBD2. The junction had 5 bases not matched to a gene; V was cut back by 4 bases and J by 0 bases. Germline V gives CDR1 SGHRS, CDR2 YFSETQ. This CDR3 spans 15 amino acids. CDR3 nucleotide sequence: TGCGCCAGCAGCCTACATAGCGGGAGCTCCTACGAGCAGTACTTC. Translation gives CASSLHSGSSYEQYF.

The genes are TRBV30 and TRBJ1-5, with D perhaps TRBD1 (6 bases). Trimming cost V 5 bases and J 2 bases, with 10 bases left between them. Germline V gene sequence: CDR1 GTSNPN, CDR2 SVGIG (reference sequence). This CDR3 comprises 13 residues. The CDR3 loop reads CAWGRTGNQPQHF. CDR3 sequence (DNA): TGTGCCTGGGGACGGACAGGCAATCAGCCCCAGCATTTT.

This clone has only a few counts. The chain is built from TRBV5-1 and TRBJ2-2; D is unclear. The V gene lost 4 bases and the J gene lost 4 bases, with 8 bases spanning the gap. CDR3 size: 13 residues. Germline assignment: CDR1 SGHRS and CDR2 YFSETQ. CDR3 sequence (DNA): TGCGCCAGCAGCCCCTCGGGCACCGGGGAGCTGTTTTTT. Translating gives CASSPSGTGELFF.

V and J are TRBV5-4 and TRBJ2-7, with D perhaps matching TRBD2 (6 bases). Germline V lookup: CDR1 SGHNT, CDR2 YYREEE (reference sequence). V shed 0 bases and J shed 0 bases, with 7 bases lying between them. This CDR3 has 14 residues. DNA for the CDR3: TGTGCCAGCAGCTTGGGGGGGGTCTCCTACGAGCAGTACTTC. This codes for CASSLGGVSYEQYF. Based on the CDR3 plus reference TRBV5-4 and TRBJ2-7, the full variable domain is ETGVTQSPTHLIKTRGQQVTLRCSSQSGHNTVSWYQQALGQGPQFIFQYYREEENGRGNFPPRFSGLQFPNYSSELNVNALELDDSALYLCASSLGGVSYEQYFGPGTRLTVT.

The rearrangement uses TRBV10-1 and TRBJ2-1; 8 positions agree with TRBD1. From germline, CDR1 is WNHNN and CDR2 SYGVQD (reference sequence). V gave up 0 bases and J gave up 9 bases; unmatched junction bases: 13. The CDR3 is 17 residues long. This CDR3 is CASSESQGTGRGTEQFF. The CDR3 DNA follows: TGCGCCAGCAGTGAGTCCCAAGGGACAGGAAGAGGGACTGAGCAGTTCTTC.

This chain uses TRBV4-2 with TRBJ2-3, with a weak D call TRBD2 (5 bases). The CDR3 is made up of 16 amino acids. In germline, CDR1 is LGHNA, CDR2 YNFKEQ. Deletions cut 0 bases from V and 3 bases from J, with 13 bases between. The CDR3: CASSQDVGEETDTQYF. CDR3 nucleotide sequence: TGTGCCAGCAGCCAAGATGTGGGAGAGGAAACAGATACGCAGTATTTT.

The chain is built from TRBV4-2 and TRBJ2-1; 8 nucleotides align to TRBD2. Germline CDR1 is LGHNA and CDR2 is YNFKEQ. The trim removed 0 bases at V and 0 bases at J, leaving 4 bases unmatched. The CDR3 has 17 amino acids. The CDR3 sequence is CASSQDMSGSSYNEQFF. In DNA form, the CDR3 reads TGTGCCAGCAGCCAAGATATGAGCGGGAGCTCCTACAATGAGCAGTTCTTC.

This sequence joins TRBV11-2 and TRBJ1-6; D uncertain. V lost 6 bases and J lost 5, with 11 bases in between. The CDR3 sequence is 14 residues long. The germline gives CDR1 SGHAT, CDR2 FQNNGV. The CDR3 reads CASRKTRNNSPLHF. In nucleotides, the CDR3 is TGTGCCAGCAGGAAAACAAGAAATAATTCACCCCTCCACTTT.

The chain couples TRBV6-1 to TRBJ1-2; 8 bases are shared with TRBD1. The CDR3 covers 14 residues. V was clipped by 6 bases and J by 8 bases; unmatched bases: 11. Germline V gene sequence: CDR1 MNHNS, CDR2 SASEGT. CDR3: CASSSGGAEAGYTF. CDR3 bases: TGTGCCAGCAGCTCAGGGGGCGCCGAGGCAGGCTACACCTTC.

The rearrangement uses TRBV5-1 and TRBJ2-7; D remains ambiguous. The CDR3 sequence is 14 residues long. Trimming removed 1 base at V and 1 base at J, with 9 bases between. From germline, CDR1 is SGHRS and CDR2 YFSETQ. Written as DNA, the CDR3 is TGCGCCAGCAGCTTGTCGGCCGAATCCTACGAGCAGTACTTC. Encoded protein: CASSLSAESYEQYF.